Reported below is one TCR beta chain. Libraries were prepared by immunoSEQ multiplex PCR; TCRdb keeps only in-frame clonotypes and omits some of them. The sample consists of some 71,000 clones, about four fifths of them appearing once. These data are taken from a study of CD4 T cell repertoires in COVID-19. The CDR3 is made up of 12 amino acids. The ends were cut back, 3 bases at V and 7 bases at J, with 10 bases in the middle. Germline assignment: CDR1 SGHDT and CDR2 YYEEEE. The receptor was isolated from a human donor who had COVID-19. The specimen was CD4+ T cells from peripheral blood, collected after recovery from COVID-19. The rearrangement links TRBV5-6 to TRBJ2-5; no firm D call. The CDR3 coding sequence is TGTGCCAGCAGCTCGGACCACTGGACCCAGTACTTC. Its protein is CASSSDHWTQYF. Together with reference TRBV5-6 and TRBJ2-5, the CDR3 gives the full variable domain: DAGVTQSPTHLIKTRGQQVTLRCSPKSGHDTVSWYQQALGQGPQFIFQYYEEEERQRGNFPDRFSGHQFPNYSSELNVNALLLGDSALYLCASSSDHWTQYFGPGTRLLVL.